This TCR beta chain was sequenced for a study of T cell changes during pregnancy in multiple sclerosis. CDR3 length: 14 amino acids. Trimming removed 4 bases from V and 7 bases from J, with 14 bases in between. From germline, CDR1 is SGDLS and CDR2 YYNGEE. This table comes from immunoSEQ multiplex PCR, and its TCRdb copy is limited to in-frame clones, with some not included. The sample has 50,000 to 60,000 clones, over 80% seen once. This clonotype originated in a female donor with multiple sclerosis, enrolled in a pregnancy study. This rearrangement joins TRBV9 to TRBJ2-2; D gene unclear. Sequenced material: CD4+ T cells from peripheral blood mononuclear cells, taken in the first trimester of pregnancy. CDR3 nucleotide sequence: TGTGCCAGCAGCTTAGGGCCCCCGTACGGGGAGCTGTTTTTT. It is translated as CASSLGPPYGELFF.